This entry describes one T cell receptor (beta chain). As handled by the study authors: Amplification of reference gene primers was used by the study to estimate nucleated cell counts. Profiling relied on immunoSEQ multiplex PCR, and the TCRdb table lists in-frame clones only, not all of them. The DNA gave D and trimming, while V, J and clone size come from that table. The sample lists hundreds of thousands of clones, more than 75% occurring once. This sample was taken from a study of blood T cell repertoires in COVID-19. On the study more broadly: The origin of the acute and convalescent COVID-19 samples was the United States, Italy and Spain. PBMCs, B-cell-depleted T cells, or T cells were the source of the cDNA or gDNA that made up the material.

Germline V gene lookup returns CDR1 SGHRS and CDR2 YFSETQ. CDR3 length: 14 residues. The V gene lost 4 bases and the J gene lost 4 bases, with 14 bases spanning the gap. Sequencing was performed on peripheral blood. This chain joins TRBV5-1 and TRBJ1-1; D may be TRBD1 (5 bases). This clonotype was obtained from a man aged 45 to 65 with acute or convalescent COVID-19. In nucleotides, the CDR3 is TGCGCCAGCAGCCCTGGGGGGGGTGGCACTGAAGCTTTCTTT. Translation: CASSPGGGGTEAFF.